The 18 T cell receptor beta chains reported below all come from one sample, sequenced in a study of technical replicates of blood from four donors. Measured with immunoSEQ multiplex PCR; TCRdb has only the in-frame clones, and not every one. The sample holds 75,000 to 90,000 clones, about 96% seen once. The source material was T cells isolated from PBMCs. The receptors derive from a human donor in good health.

The rearrangement links TRBV29-1 to TRBJ1-2, with 7 bases identical to TRBD1. Germline trimming cut 7 bases from V and 8 bases from J; bases unmatched to any gene: 10. The CDR3 has 12 amino acids. Looked up from germline, CDR1 is SQVTM and CDR2 is ANQGSEA. The CDR3: CSAGTVVSGYTF. In DNA, the CDR3 is TGCAGCGCCGGGACAGTAGTTTCCGGCTACACCTTC. The full variable domain, in which reference TRBV29-1 and TRBJ1-2 provide the parts outside the CDR3, is SAVISQKPSRDICQRGTSLTIQCQVDSQVTMMFWYRQQPGQSLTLIATANQGSEATYESGFVIDKFPISRPNLTFSTLTVSNMSPEDSSIYLCSAGTVVSGYTFGSGTRLTVV.

V gene TRBV5-6 combines with J gene TRBJ2-3; 13 bases fit TRBD2. Unmatched junction bases numbered 9, after V lost 3 bases and J lost 2 bases. CDR1 is SGHDT and CDR2 is YYEEEE in the germline V gene. The length of the CDR3 is 18 residues. The CDR3 DNA reads TGTGCCAGCAGCTCAGCCAAGGGACTAGCGGGGCTCACAGATACGCAGTATTTT. It encodes CASSSAKGLAGLTDTQYF.

This chain links TRBV6-1 with TRBJ1-2; D gene unclear. CDR3 length equals 13 residues. Germline CDR1 MNHNS, CDR2 SASEGT. V dropped 5 bases and J dropped 4 bases, with 11 bases sitting between them. The CDR3, as DNA: TGTGCCAGCAGTCCTGACACCGTCTATGGCTACACCTTC. Protein: CASSPDTVYGYTF.

The CDR3 here is CASSQGGGAFF. In nucleotides, the CDR3 is TGTGCCAGCAGCCAAGGGGGCGGAGCTTTCTTT. The gene calls are TRBV13 and TRBJ1-1; 7 bases are shared with TRBD1. J lost 10 bases, V lost 5 bases, and 4 bases had no gene match. Per the germline V gene, CDR1 is PRHDT and CDR2 is FYEKMQ (reference sequence). The CDR3 loop spans 11 amino acids.

The V and J genes are TRBV4-1 and TRBJ1-5, with D hard to call. V dropped 0 bases and J dropped 7 bases, with 7 bases sitting between them. Germline V lookup: CDR1 MGHRA, CDR2 YSYEKL. The CDR3 is 13 residues long. As DNA, the CDR3 is TGCGCCAGCAGCCAAGATTTAGAACAGCCCCAGCATTTT. Its protein product is CASSQDLEQPQHF.

This clone is a singleton in its sample. The V and J genes are TRBV7-3 and TRBJ2-2; the D gene is possibly TRBD2 (5 bases). The CDR3 runs to 13 residues. The germline V gene has CDR1 SGHTA and CDR2 FQGTGA. V was shortened by 4 bases and J by 5 bases, with 8 bases between the two germline ends. CDR3 DNA: TGTGCCAGCAGCTGGACTTATACCGGGGAGCTGTTTTTT. Translated: CASSWTYTGELFF. The complete variable domain, with remaining parts taken from reference TRBV7-3 and TRBJ2-2, reads GAGVSQTPSNKVTEKGKYVELRCDPISGHTALYWYRQSLGQGPEFLIYFQGTGAADDSGLPNDRFFAVRPEGSVSTLKIQRTERGDSAVYLCASSWTYTGELFFGEGSRLTVL.

This clone was recorded once. V usage is TRBV2 and J usage is TRBJ1-4; D unresolved. Germline V gene lookup returns CDR1 SNHLY and CDR2 FYNNEI. The CDR3 extends over 12 amino acids. V shed 6 bases and J shed 10 bases, with 12 bases lying between them. In DNA, the CDR3 is TGTGCCAGCAGGCCGAACTCGGGAAAACTGTTTTTT. This encodes CASRPNSGKLFF.

V usage is TRBV2 and J usage is TRBJ2-5; 7 nucleotides match TRBD1. In germline, CDR1 is SNHLY, CDR2 FYNNEI. The CDR3 is 13 residues long. J lost 5 bases, V lost 9 bases, and 9 bases had no gene match. CDR3 amino acids: CASNRGPGETQYF. The CDR3 bases are TGTGCCAGTAACAGGGGCCCGGGGGAGACCCAGTACTTC.

This clone was recorded a few times. The J gene is TRBJ1-1, the V gene TRBV27, with D possibly matching TRBD1 (6 bases). Germline values: CDR1 MNHEY, CDR2 SMNVEV (reference sequence). The CDR3 is 14 amino acids. Trimming removed 4 bases at V and 10 bases at J, with 19 bases between. CDR3 coding DNA: TGTGCCAGCAGTTCAATTCGAGGGGGAATGGGAGCTTTCTTT. This sequence encodes CASSSIRGGMGAFF.

The V gene is TRBV4-1, the J gene TRBJ2-7; 8 bases match TRBD2. Trimming took 1 base from V and 4 from J; bases not matched to a gene: 12. The CDR3 is 17 amino acids. Germline V gives CDR1 MGHRA, CDR2 YSYEKL. The CDR3 DNA is TGCGCCAGCAGCCAAGCCCCGGTGGCTAGCGGGTTATACGAGCAGTACTTC. Translation: CASSQAPVASGLYEQYF.

V is TRBV28 and J is TRBJ2-7; D call uncertain. Germline values: CDR1 MDHEN, CDR2 SYDVKM. V was pared by 3 bases and J by 5 bases, with 14 bases between. This CDR3 spans 14 amino acids. The CDR3: CASSFGFFSDEQYF. The CDR3, as DNA: TGTGCCAGCAGTTTTGGCTTTTTCAGCGACGAGCAGTACTTC. Full variable domain (missing parts from reference TRBV28 and TRBJ2-7): DVKVTQSSRYLVKRTGEKVFLECVQDMDHENMFWYRQDPGLGLRLIYFSYDVKMKEKGDIPEGYSVSREKKERFSLILESASTNQTSMYLCASSFGFFSDEQYFGPGTRLTVT.

The V call is TRBV7-8, the J call TRBJ1-2; D may be TRBD1 (6 bases). Between the trimmed V and J ends, which lost 3 bases and 0 bases, there was a span of 8 bases. CDR1 and CDR2 (germline): SGHVS, FQNEAQ. The CDR3 covers 14 residues. This CDR3 reads CASSLDSANYGYTF. The CDR3 bases are TGTGCCAGCAGCTTGGACAGTGCTAACTATGGCTACACCTTC.

The chain joins TRBV7-2 to TRBJ2-1; D perhaps matches TRBD2 (7 bases). Trimming cost V 0 bases and J 4 bases, with 22 bases left between them. The CDR3 consists of 19 residues. In germline, CDR1 is SGHTA, CDR2 FQGNSA. The CDR3 sequence is CASSLAPWGGGSTYNEQFF. The CDR3 nucleotides read TGTGCCAGCAGCTTAGCCCCGTGGGGGGGCGGGAGCACTTACAATGAGCAGTTCTTC.

The rearrangement uses TRBV9 and TRBJ2-7, with 8 bases identical to TRBD2. The CDR3 has 14 residues. Germline CDR1 is SGDLS and CDR2 is YYNGEE. The junction had 4 bases not matched to a gene; V was cut back by 3 bases and J by 2 bases. CDR3 sequence: CASSGRGGAYEQYF. CDR3 in DNA: TGTGCCAGCAGCGGTCGGGGGGGAGCCTACGAGCAGTACTTC.

The chain recombines TRBV27 with TRBJ2-1; D is perhaps TRBD2 (6 bases). Germline values: CDR1 MNHEY, CDR2 SMNVEV (reference sequence). CDR3 length: 16 amino acids. Trimming removed 3 bases at V and 5 bases at J, with 17 bases between. CDR3 region: CASSLWGEKGDNEQFF. CDR3 nucleotide sequence: TGTGCCAGCAGTTTGTGGGGGGAGAAAGGAGACAATGAGCAGTTCTTC.

This clone was counted a few times. The genes are TRBV7-8 and TRBJ1-2; D is possibly TRBD1 (5 bases). V was pared by 0 bases and J by 13 bases, with 12 bases between. The CDR3 contains 12 residues. Germline loops: CDR1 SGHVS, CDR2 FQNEAQ. DNA for the CDR3: TGTGCCAGCAGCTTAGCGGGGGGAAGGGGCACCTTC. This encodes CASSLAGGRGTF.

The rearrangement links TRBV9 to TRBJ2-3, with D hard to call. Germline CDR1 reads SGDLS; CDR2 reads YYNGEE. CDR3 size: 13 residues. The V end was cut by 3 bases, the J end by 6 bases, with 11 bases between. The CDR3 sequence is CASSALTVDTQYF. The CDR3 DNA sequence: TGTGCCAGCAGCGCGCTTACAGTCGATACGCAGTATTTT.

The chain has TRBV11-2 and TRBJ1-1; D ambiguous. This CDR3 comprises 15 residues. V was clipped by 1 base and J by 1 base, with 10 bases between them. Germline values: CDR1 SGHAT, CDR2 FQNNGV. For the CDR3, the DNA is TGTGCCAGCAGCTTAGGGGCAGGAGGGAACACTGAAGCTTTCTTT. Translated: CASSLGAGGNTEAFF.